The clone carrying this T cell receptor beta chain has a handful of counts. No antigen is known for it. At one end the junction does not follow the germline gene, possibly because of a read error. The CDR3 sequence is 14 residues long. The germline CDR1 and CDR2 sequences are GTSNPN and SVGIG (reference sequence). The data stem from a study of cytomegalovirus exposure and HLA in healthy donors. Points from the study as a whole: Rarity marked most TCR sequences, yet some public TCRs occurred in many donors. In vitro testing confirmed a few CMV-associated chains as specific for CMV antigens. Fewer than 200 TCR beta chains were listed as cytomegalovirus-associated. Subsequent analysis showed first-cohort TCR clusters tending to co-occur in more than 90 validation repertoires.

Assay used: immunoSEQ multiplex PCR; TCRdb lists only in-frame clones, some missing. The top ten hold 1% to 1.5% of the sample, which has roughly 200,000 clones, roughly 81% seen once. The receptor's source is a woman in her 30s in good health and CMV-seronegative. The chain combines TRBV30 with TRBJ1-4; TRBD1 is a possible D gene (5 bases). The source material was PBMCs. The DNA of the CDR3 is TGTGCCTCGAGTGTTGGAGGGAGGGGTGAAAAACTGTTTTTT. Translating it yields CASSVGGRGEKLFF.